This T cell receptor beta chain was obtained from a study of blood T cell repertoires in COVID-19. Whole-study context: Researchers got acute and convalescent COVID-19 samples from the United States, Italy and Spain. PBMCs, B-cell-depleted T cells, or T cells provided the cDNA or gDNA that made up the material.

Methods used by the authors: Reference gene primer amplification gave nucleated cell count estimates. Only in-frame clones appear in the TCRdb table, and some are missing; sequencing was by immunoSEQ multiplex PCR. Clone size and the V and J calls come from that table; the DNA yielded D and trimming. The table has some 80,000 clones, under 85% seen once; the top ten hold over 9.5%. This CDR3 is built from 14 residues. Per germline, CDR1 KGHSH and CDR2 LQKENI. The J segment lost 6 bases and the V segment lost 0 bases, leaving 1 base of the junction unmatched. This TCR was recovered from a human donor in a cohort sampled during active COVID-19. This chain joins TRBV18 and TRBJ1-2; 10 nucleotides match TRBD1. Sequenced sample: peripheral blood. CDR3 region: CASSPPGTGDGYTF. CDR3 sequence (DNA): TGTGCCAGCTCACCACCCGGGACAGGGGATGGCTACACCTTC.